A single sample gave rise to the 13 T cell receptor beta chains below, sequenced in a study of a mutant IDH1 vaccine in newly diagnosed glioma. Documented time point: week 47, end of study. A single vaccine dose contained 300 ug of mutant IDH1 20-mer peptide, and topical imiquimod was used with it. The data were produced by immunoSEQ multiplex PCR, yet TCRdb's version contains in-frame clones alone and is incomplete. The sample has about 56,000 clones; roughly 80% are singletons. These receptors' antigens are unknown. The sample was PBMCs, taken from a glioma patient whose treatment included an IDH1 peptide vaccine. These receptors were collected from a man between 50 and 59 years old with glioma.

A single count supports this clone. The chain carries TRBV5-4 and TRBJ2-1, with D perhaps matching TRBD2 (5 bases). Germline loops: CDR1 SGHNT, CDR2 YYREEE (reference sequence). The CDR3 runs to 15 residues. Trimming stripped 4 bases from V and 0 bases from J, with 11 bases between. The CDR3: CASSQRFRSYNEQFF. The CDR3 bases are TGTGCCAGCAGCCAGCGGTTTCGCTCCTACAATGAGCAGTTCTTC.

This clone was observed a few times. The chain carries TRBV27 and TRBJ2-7; D is undetermined. From germline, CDR1 is MNHEY and CDR2 SMNVEV (reference sequence). This CDR3 has 15 residues. V was cut by 4 bases and J by 3 bases, with 16 bases left in between. The chain's CDR3 is CASSSRASLFYEQYF. Here the CDR3 DNA reads TGTGCCAGCAGTTCCCGGGCCTCTCTTTTCTACGAGCAGTACTTC.

The chain couples TRBV25-1 to TRBJ2-6; D is ambiguous. Trimming cost V 8 bases and J 5 bases, with 4 bases left between them. This CDR3 is 11 amino acids long. CDR1 is MGHDK and CDR2 is SYGVNS in the germline V gene. The CDR3 coding sequence is TGTGCCAGCTCCTGGGCCAACGTCCTGACTTTC. Protein product: CASSWANVLTF. Full variable domain (missing parts from reference TRBV25-1 and TRBJ2-6): EADIYQTPRYLVIGTGKKITLECSQTMGHDKMYWYQQDPGMELHLIHYSYGVNSTEKGDLSSESTVSRIRTEHFPLTLESARPSHTSQYLCASSWANVLTFGAGSRLTVL.

The chain recombines TRBV18 with TRBJ2-3; weak D call: TRBD2 (5 bases). CDR1 and CDR2 (germline): KGHSH, LQKENI. This CDR3 spans 15 amino acids. The V end was cut by 3 bases, the J end by 6 bases, with 16 bases between. CDR3 region: CASSPDQNIADTQYF. The CDR3 nucleotides read TGTGCCAGCTCACCGGATCAAAACATAGCGGATACGCAGTATTTT.

The chain carries TRBV4-3 and TRBJ2-7; D perhaps matches TRBD1 (5 bases). The CDR3 length is 15 residues. CDR1 is LGHNA, CDR2 YSLEER, per germline. V lost 1 base and J lost 3, with 13 bases in between. CDR3 nucleotide sequence: TGCGCCAGCAGCCAAGTGGCAGGGAAGCGCTACGAGCAGTACTTC. The encoded protein is CASSQVAGKRYEQYF.

This clone was observed a handful of times. This chain connects TRBV14 to TRBJ2-7, with a weak D call TRBD1 (5 bases). Germline assignment: CDR1 SGHDN and CDR2 FVKESK. Trimming stripped 2 bases from V and 6 bases from J, with 8 bases between. This CDR3 is 12 amino acids long. The CDR3: CASSQLGLEQYF. The CDR3 nucleotides read TGTGCCAGCAGCCAATTGGGGCTCGAGCAGTACTTC.

V is TRBV6-4 and J is TRBJ2-2; 10 nucleotides agree with TRBD2. Trimming at V came to 6 bases and at J to 5 bases, leaving 6 bases not matched to a gene. Germline CDR1 MRHNA, CDR2 SNTAGT. The CDR3 covers 15 residues. As DNA, the CDR3 is TGTGCCAGCAGCTACACTAGCGGGGTGACCGGGGAGCTGTTTTTT. Protein: CASSYTSGVTGELFF.

The chain links TRBV7-2 to TRBJ2-7, with TRBD2 as a possible D gene (6 bases). Trimming stripped 1 base from V and 2 bases from J, with 9 bases between. Germline values: CDR1 SGHTA, CDR2 FQGNSA. The CDR3 runs to 14 residues. Here the CDR3 reads CASSLGLATYEQYF. The CDR3 DNA follows: TGTGCCAGCAGCTTAGGTCTAGCGACCTACGAGCAGTACTTC.

CDR3 nucleotides: TGTGCCGGGGGACAGGGATTGGGTGAGCAGTACTTC. This encodes CAGGQGLGEQYF. This chain joins TRBV2 and TRBJ2-7, with TRBD1 identical over 9 bases. V shed 11 bases and J 7 bases; nucleotides not matched to a gene: 9. Germline assignment: CDR1 SNHLY and CDR2 FYNNEI. The CDR3 sequence is 12 residues long.

This clone was observed once. The V and J genes are TRBV7-9 and TRBJ1-5; D unresolved. CDR3 length: 12 amino acids. V lost 1 base and J lost 5, with 3 bases in between. Germline V gene lookup returns CDR1 SEHNR and CDR2 FQNEAQ (reference sequence). The CDR3 coding sequence is TGTGCCAGCAGCTTAGTAGATCAGCCCCAGCATTTT. This codes for CASSLVDQPQHF.

The chain couples TRBV10-3 to TRBJ2-7; 9 positions agree with TRBD1. V was clipped by 10 bases and J by 0 bases; unmatched bases: 13. Per germline, CDR1 ENHRY and CDR2 SYGVKD. The CDR3 extends over 16 amino acids. The CDR3 loop reads CASFPGQGSSSYEQYF. The CDR3 region has the DNA TGTGCCAGTTTCCCGGGACAGGGAAGTAGCTCCTACGAGCAGTACTTC.

This clone is medium-sized by share. This chain uses TRBV4-1 with TRBJ1-1; perhaps TRBD1 as D (6 bases). Germline V gene data show CDR1 as MGHRA and CDR2 as YSYEKL. This CDR3 has 16 amino acids. With 1 base removed from V and 6 bases from J, the gap between germline ends came to 18 bases. CDR3 amino acids: CASSQVGTGTQAEAFF. The CDR3 DNA is TGCGCCAGCAGCCAAGTCGGAACCGGGACACAAGCTGAAGCTTTCTTT.

The CDR3 DNA follows: TGCGCCAGCAGCTATCAAGAGGGCAGGGAGTACGAGCAGTACTTC. It codes for CASSYQEGREYEQYF. The J gene is TRBJ2-7, the V gene TRBV4-1; D assignment may be TRBD1 or TRBD2 (5 bases each). This CDR3 region has 15 residues. V gave up 5 bases and J gave up 4 bases, with 18 bases separating them. Germline values: CDR1 MGHRA, CDR2 YSYEKL.